These T cell receptor beta chains were read from a single sample in a study of CD8 T cells in Susac syndrome. TCRdb independently ran MiXCR on the immunoSEQ multiplex PCR reads; one entry per CDR3 protein. The sample yields some 180,000 distinct CDR3 sequences, 85% to 95% seen once. Material: CD4+ T cells from PBMCs. The receptors originated from a human donor in good health. CDR3s include the opening cysteine and the closing phenylalanine or tryptophan. Each record gives: clone size, D gene, J gene, V gene, CDR3 protein, CDR3 DNA. D genes are given only for firm matches. Size is stated for part of the rows, as once, few or many counts, or as a class when the clone is expanded.

.	TRBD1	TRBJ1-1	TRBV7-9	CASSSDRGDTEAFF	TGTGCCAGCAGCTCGGACAGGGGGGACACTGAAGCTTTCTTT
.	.	TRBJ2-5	TRBV27	CASSSNRLSPQETQYF	TGTGCCAGCAGTTCAAACCGACTAAGTCCCCAAGAGACCCAGTACTTC
.	.	TRBJ1-2	TRBV30	CAVIYEGYTF	TGTGCCGTGATCTATGAAGGCTACACCTTC
once	.	TRBJ2-7	TRBV3-1	CASSQDKGTNQQYF	TGTGCCAGCAGCCAAGATAAAGGAACCAACCAGCAGTACTTC
.	.	TRBJ2-1	TRBV30	CAWSIDYLSYNEQFF	TGTGCCTGGAGTATAGACTACCTCTCCTACAATGAGCAGTTCTTC
.	TRBD2	TRBJ2-1	TRBV29-1	CSVESGVREQFF	TGCAGCGTTGAGAGCGGGGTACGAGAGCAGTTCTTC
.	.	TRBJ1-4	TRBV7-9	CASSLLAVSTNEKLFF	TGTGCCAGCAGCTTATTGGCAGTATCAACTAATGAAAAACTGTTTTTT
.	TRBD2	TRBJ2-6	TRBV18	CASSPRRPGTSGSGANVLTF	TGTGCCAGCTCACCACGGCGGCCCGGGACTAGCGGCTCTGGGGCCAACGTCCTGACTTTC
few	.	TRBJ2-1	TRBV18	CASSLGLNEQFF	TGTGCCAGCTCCCTGGGGCTTAATGAGCAGTTCTTC
.	.	TRBJ2-7	TRBV29-1	CSVEASYEQYF	TGCAGCGTTGAGGCCTCCTACGAGCAGTACTTC
.	.	TRBJ2-7	TRBV13	CASSPDRGQSSYEQYF	TGTGCCAGCAGCCCAGACCGCGGGCAGAGCTCCTACGAGCAGTACTTC
.	TRBD1	TRBJ2-7	TRBV20-1	CSARDWDRGLGEQYF	TGCAGTGCTAGAGATTGGGACAGGGGGCTTGGGGAGCAGTACTTC
.	.	TRBJ2-7	TRBV7-2	CASSPSHGLRNEQYF	TGTGCCAGCAGCCCATCACATGGACTCAGAAACGAGCAGTACTTC
.	.	TRBJ2-3	TRBV29-1	CSVRTDTQYF	TGCAGCGTCCGAACAGATACGCAGTATTTT
.	.	TRBJ2-2	TRBV29-1	CSVERRTNTGELFF	TGCAGCGTTGAACGCAGGACGAACACCGGGGAGCTGTTTTTT
.	.	TRBJ2-5	TRBV29-1	CSVGAQRETQYF	TGCAGCGTTGGGGCCCAGCGGGAGACCCAGTACTTC
.	.	TRBJ1-5	TRBV15	CATSRDLRGGQPQHF	TGTGCCACCAGCAGAGATTTAAGGGGGGGACAGCCCCAGCATTTT
.	.	TRBJ1-2	TRBV29-1	CSVHEGQGYGYTF	TGCAGCGTTCATGAGGGGCAGGGCTATGGCTACACCTTC
.	TRBD2	TRBJ2-1	TRBV29-1	CSVDRLAGPYNEQFF	TGCAGCGTCGACCGACTAGCGGGCCCCTACAATGAGCAGTTCTTC
.	.	TRBJ2-1	TRBV14	CASSQYYPRGNEQFF	TGTGCCAGCAGCCAATATTATCCTCGTGGCAATGAGCAGTTCTTC
.	.	TRBJ2-7	TRBV2	CASSTGILVATYEQYF	TGTGCCAGCAGTACGGGAATTCTAGTAGCGACCTACGAGCAGTACTTC
.	TRBD2	TRBJ2-7	TRBV20-1	CSASVTSGSSYEQYF	TGCAGTGCTAGTGTTACTAGCGGGAGCTCCTACGAGCAGTACTTC
.	.	TRBJ2-2	TRBV4-3	CASSQGRGANTGELFF	TGCGCCAGCAGCCAAGGCCGGGGCGCGAACACCGGGGAGCTGTTTTTT
.	.	TRBJ2-7	TRBV20-1	CSYRAYEQYF	TGCAGTTACCGTGCCTACGAGCAGTACTTC
.	.	TRBJ1-1	TRBV7-2	CASSLVGSTEAFF	TGTGCCAGCAGCTTAGTGGGGTCTACTGAAGCTTTCTTT
.	.	TRBJ1-3	TRBV11-2	CASSLEGVSSAGNTIYF	TGTGCCAGCAGCTTAGAGGGGGTGAGCTCTGCGGGAAACACCATATATTTT
.	.	TRBJ2-5	TRBV28	CASRVGGQETQYF	TGTGCCAGCCGAGTTGGGGGCCAAGAGACCCAGTACTTC
.	TRBD1	TRBJ2-2	TRBV27	CASSPSLDREEGELFF	TGTGCCAGCAGTCCTAGCCTAGACAGGGAAGAGGGGGAGCTGTTTTTT
.	TRBD1	TRBJ2-3	TRBV7-9	CASSRQGPSTDTQYF	TGTGCCAGCAGCCGACAGGGGCCGAGCACAGATACGCAGTATTTT
.	.	TRBJ2-5	TRBV18	CASSPSGGGQETQYF	TGTGCCAGCTCACCTTCCGGAGGGGGCCAAGAGACCCAGTACTTC
.	.	TRBJ2-2	TRBV20-1	CSARGPNTGELFF	TGCAGTGCCAGAGGACCGAACACCGGGGAGCTGTTTTTT
.	.	TRBJ2-5	TRBV7-9	CASSPRVGTQYF	TGTGCCAGCAGCCCGCGAGTGGGGACCCAGTACTTC
.	TRBD2	TRBJ2-5	TRBV7-2	CASSFTASGQETQYF	TGTGCCAGCAGCTTCACGGCTAGCGGCCAAGAGACCCAGTACTTC
.	.	TRBJ1-2	TRBV9	CASSLVRDTVNYGYTF	TGTGCCAGCAGTTTAGTACGAGATACGGTTAACTATGGCTACACCTTC
.	TRBD2	TRBJ2-5	TRBV25-1	CASSGPIAGVGETQYF	TGTGCCAGCAGTGGGCCCATAGCGGGAGTGGGAGAGACCCAGTACTTC